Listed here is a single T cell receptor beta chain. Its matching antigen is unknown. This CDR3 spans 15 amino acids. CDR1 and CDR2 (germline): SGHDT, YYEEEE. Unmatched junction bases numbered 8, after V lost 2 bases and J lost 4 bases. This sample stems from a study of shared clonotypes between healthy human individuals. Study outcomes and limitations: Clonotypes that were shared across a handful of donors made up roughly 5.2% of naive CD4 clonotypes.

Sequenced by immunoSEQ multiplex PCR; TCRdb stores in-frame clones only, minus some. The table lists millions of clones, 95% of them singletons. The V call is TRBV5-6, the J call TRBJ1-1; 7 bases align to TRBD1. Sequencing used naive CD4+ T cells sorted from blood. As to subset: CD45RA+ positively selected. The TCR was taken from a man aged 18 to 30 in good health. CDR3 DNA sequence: TGTGCCAGCAGCTTAGGTAGACAGGGAACCACTGAAGCTTTCTTT. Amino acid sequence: CASSLGRQGTTEAFF.